These 6 T cell receptor beta chains were all obtained from the same sample, sequenced in a study of T cells in Graves' hyperthyroidism and ophthalmopathy. The source material, RNA transcripts, was used to amplify TCR beta CDR3 regions. HTBI primers were the set used in a first-round RT-PCR of the TCR CDR3. One entry per CDR3 protein results from TCRdb running MiXCR on the multiplex PCR reads. The sample holds under 650,000 distinct CDR3 sequences; around 16% are singletons and the top ten take about 3.8%. Sequenced material: blood. These receptors were obtained from a woman aged 30 to 39 with Graves' hyperthyroidism.

The sample holds many counts of this clonotype. The CDR3 loop is CASSYLAGVDNEQFF. The CDR3 region has the DNA TGTGCCAGCAGCTACCTAGCGGGAGTTGACAATGAGCAGTTCTTC. V and J are TRBV7-8 and TRBJ2-1; 10 positions agree with TRBD2. Looked up from germline, CDR1 is SGHVS and CDR2 is FQNEAQ. This CDR3 has 15 amino acids. V shed 4 bases, J shed 5 bases, and the junction held 5 bases outside the gene matches.

This clonotype appeared a few times. A read error is likely, as this CDR3 ends without the conserved phenylalanine or tryptophan. V gene TRBV28 combines with J gene TRBJ2-1, with 10 bases that match TRBD2. The CDR3 spans 15 residues. CDR1 is MDHEN and CDR2 is SYDVKM in the germline V gene. Trimming cost V 3 bases and J 3 bases; bases outside gene matches: 2. The DNA for the CDR3 is TGTGCCAGCAGTTTTACTAGCGGGATCTACAATGAGCAGTTCTCC. This sequence encodes CASSFTSGIYNEQFS.

In this sample, this clonotype turned up a few times. Here the CDR3 DNA reads TGTGCCAGCAGTTCCGGTAAGGAGGACCCCCTAAAGGAGCAGTACTTC. Its translation is CASSSGKEDPLKEQYF. The chain combines TRBV6-2 or TRBV6-3 with TRBJ2-7; a possible D gene is TRBD2 (5 bases). The V gene lost 4 bases and the J gene lost 7 bases, with 23 bases spanning the gap. The CDR3 is made up of 16 amino acids. Germline CDR1 MNHEY, CDR2 SVGEGT.

This clonotype was detected once. This may arise from a read error, as a much more abundant clone is one base away. V is TRBV7-8 and J is TRBJ2-1; D is unclear. There are 16 residues in the CDR3. The germline V gene has CDR1 SGHVS and CDR2 FQNEAQ. The CDR3 loop is CASSFYSSSSYNKQFF. The CDR3 region has the DNA TGTGCCAGCAGCTTTTATAGCTCCTCCTCCTACAATAAGCAGTTCTTC.

This clonotype showed up many times. The chain carries TRBV6-1 and TRBJ1-5; 7 bases are a match to TRBD1. The V segment lost 5 bases and the J segment 4 bases; nucleotides outside the gene matches: 11. CDR3 size: 16 residues. Germline assignment: CDR1 MNHNS and CDR2 SASEGT. The CDR3 nucleotides are TGTGCCAGCAGTTTTCCCGACAGGGTAGGGAATCAGCCCCAGCATTTT. The encoded protein is CASSFPDRVGNQPQHF.

In regard to this clonotype: The conserved closing phenylalanine or tryptophan is absent in this CDR3, likely reflecting a read error. The genes are TRBV11-2 and TRBJ1-6, with D uncertain. The ends were cut back, 5 bases at V and 7 bases at J, with 15 bases in the middle. Germline V gene lookup returns CDR1 SGHAT and CDR2 FQNNGV. This CDR3 region has 15 residues. CDR3 region: CASSPPYVANSPLHL. The CDR3 nucleotides read TGTGCCAGCAGCCCACCGTACGTTGCAAATTCACCCCTCCACCTT.